These 29 T cell receptor beta chains were all obtained from the same sample, sequenced in a study of beta chain features in type 1 diabetes. General study points: The study found moderately but significantly shorter TCRB CDR3s in all four CD4+ subsets of Type 1 diabetes patients.

Their antigens remain unidentified. The sequenced template was cDNA made from the entire isolated RNA. The data were produced by immunoSEQ multiplex PCR, yet TCRdb's version contains in-frame clones alone and is incomplete. The profile shows some 240,000 clones, approximately 16% of them singletons. Material for sequencing was naive CD4+ T cells from blood. These TCRs come from a man aged 30 to 39 with type 1 diabetes.

This clone was found a few times. This rearrangement joins TRBV30 to TRBJ2-2; D uncertain. The CDR3 length is 14 residues. The germline V and J ends were trimmed by 0 bases and 4 bases, with 9 bases remaining between them. Germline V gives CDR1 GTSNPN, CDR2 SVGIG (reference sequence). The CDR3 DNA follows: TGTGCCTGGAGTGTACGGCTTATCACCGGGGAGCTGTTTTTT. Protein sequence: CAWSVRLITGELFF.

The genes are TRBV7-2 and TRBJ2-5; 7 bases line up with TRBD2. The germline gives CDR1 SGHTA, CDR2 FQGNSA. The CDR3 spans 15 residues. With V trimmed by 6 bases and J by 1 base, 8 bases remained unmatched. Written as DNA, the CDR3 is TGTGCCAGCAGGCCCGGACTAGGCTCCCAAGAGACCCAGTACTTC. Its translation: CASRPGLGSQETQYF.

CDR3 amino acids: CASSLDVGSGANVLTF. DNA of the CDR3: TGCGCCAGCAGCTTGGACGTAGGATCTGGGGCCAACGTCCTGACTTTC. The gene calls are TRBV5-1 and TRBJ2-6; D remains unclear. The CDR3 spans 16 residues. Trimming stripped 0 bases from V and 1 base from J, with 8 bases between. Germline V lookup: CDR1 SGHRS, CDR2 YFSETQ.

This clone was counted between two and nine times. CDR3 loop: CASSFHYGYTF. The DNA of the CDR3 is TGTGCCAGCAGTTTCCACTATGGCTACACCTTC. V gene TRBV28 combines with J gene TRBJ1-2; D is unclear. This CDR3 region has 11 residues. V shed 3 bases and J shed 3 bases, with 2 bases lying between them. Germline V gives CDR1 MDHEN, CDR2 SYDVKM.

The V gene is TRBV7-2, the J gene TRBJ2-1; 10 bases map to TRBD2. CDR1 is SGHTA and CDR2 is FQGNSA in the germline V gene. CDR3 length: 15 residues. The ends lost 3 bases at V and 6 bases at J; junction bases unmatched: 5. CDR3 residues: CASSFLAGAVNEQFF. DNA for the CDR3: TGTGCCAGCAGCTTCCTAGCGGGAGCAGTCAATGAGCAGTTCTTC.

In regard to this clone: One end of the junction is discordant with germline, which a read error may explain. The V gene is TRBV27, the J gene TRBJ1-2, with D perhaps matching TRBD1 (5 bases). The CDR3 runs to 12 residues. CDR1 and CDR2 (germline): MNHEY, SMNVEV (reference sequence). The CDR3 region is CASSLRQYAYTF. The CDR3 nucleotides read TGTGCCAGCAGTTTAAGACAGTATGCCTACACCTTC.

The rearrangement links TRBV29-1 to TRBJ2-6; 7 nucleotides match TRBD1. Germline V gives CDR1 SQVTM, CDR2 ANQGSEA. Losses at the gene ends were 6 bases for V and 0 bases for J; bases not matched to a gene: 8. The CDR3 is 16 amino acids. The CDR3 nucleotides read TGCAGCGTCGCCGGGACAGCGAGCTCTGGGGCCAACGTCCTGACTTTC. It codes for CSVAGTASSGANVLTF.

The V and J genes are TRBV29-1 and TRBJ1-2, with D perhaps TRBD1 (5 bases). This CDR3 has 11 amino acids. Trimming left V 4 bases short and J 8 bases short, with 11 bases between. Germline CDR1 reads SQVTM; CDR2 reads ANQGSEA. CDR3 DNA sequence: TGCAGCGTTGCGGAAGGGGCCGGCTACACCTTC. Translating gives CSVAEGAGYTF.

This chain uses TRBV11-1 with TRBJ2-1, with a weak D call TRBD2 (6 bases). Germline loops: CDR1 SGHAT, CDR2 FQDESV (reference sequence). This CDR3 region has 16 residues. The V and J ends lost 4 bases and 2 bases respectively, with 15 bases between them. CDR3 DNA: TGTGCCAGCAGCTCTCGCGGGACGAGTACCTACAATGAGCAGTTCTTC. Translation gives CASSSRGTSTYNEQFF.

The chain uses TRBV11-2 and TRBJ1-4; maybe TRBD1 (5 bases). Germline CDR1 is SGHAT and CDR2 is FQNNGV. CDR3 length: 14 residues. V was trimmed by 2 bases and J by 6 bases, leaving 10 bases between them. The CDR3 region is CASSLRRDDEKLFF. In nucleotides, the CDR3 is TGTGCCAGCAGCTTACGCAGGGATGATGAAAAACTGTTTTTT.

The V and J genes are TRBV7-2 and TRBJ2-5; D possibly corresponds to TRBD2 (5 bases). Germline CDR1 reads SGHTA; CDR2 reads FQGNSA. The CDR3 has 13 amino acids. Trimming shortened V by 3 bases and J by 4 bases, and 9 bases separated the two germline ends. The CDR3 coding sequence is TGTGCCAGCAGCTTCGTCCGGGGAGAGACCCAGTACTTC. Translating gives CASSFVRGETQYF. The entire variable domain, with the rest obtained from reference TRBV7-2 and TRBJ2-5, is as follows: GAGVSQSPSNKVTEKGKDVELRCDPISGHTALYWYRQSLGQGLEFLIYFQGNSAPDKSGLPSDRFSAERTGGSVSTLTIQRTQQEDSAVYLCASSFVRGETQYFGPGTRLLVL.

The V gene is TRBV7-2, the J gene TRBJ2-1; 12 positions agree with TRBD2. Germline V CDR1 and CDR2: SGHTA, FQGNSA. CDR3 length: 15 amino acids. With V trimmed by 5 bases and J by 8 bases, 7 bases remained unmatched. CDR3 loop: CASSRGLAGFDEQFF. In DNA, the CDR3 is TGTGCCAGCAGCCGCGGACTAGCGGGATTCGATGAGCAGTTCTTC.

The V call is TRBV29-1, the J call TRBJ2-7, with D possibly being TRBD1 (6 bases). Trimming cost V 4 bases and J 6 bases, with 22 bases left between them. The CDR3 totals 15 residues. Germline V gene lookup returns CDR1 SQVTM and CDR2 ANQGSEA. The CDR3 protein is CSVADRRGSLGEQYF. In DNA form, the CDR3 reads TGCAGCGTTGCCGACAGGCGAGGGTCCTTAGGCGAGCAGTACTTC.

This clone was seen more than once but under ten times. The sample has other DNA sequences that encode this CDR3 too. The chain is built from TRBV25-1 and TRBJ2-3; no firm D call. Germline CDR1 and CDR2: MGHDK and SYGVNS. Trimming stripped 3 bases from V and 3 bases from J, with 4 bases between. The CDR3 loop spans 12 amino acids. CDR3 sequence reads: CASSERTDTQYF. CDR3 DNA sequence: TGTGCCAGCAGTGAGAGGACAGATACGCAGTATTTT. Together with reference TRBV25-1 and TRBJ2-3, the CDR3 gives the full variable domain: EADIYQTPRYLVIGTGKKITLECSQTMGHDKMYWYQQDPGMELHLIHYSYGVNSTEKGDLSSESTVSRIRTEHFPLTLESARPSHTSQYLCASSERTDTQYFGPGTRLTVL.

V is TRBV25-1 and J is TRBJ1-4; no definite D call. Germline V gene sequence: CDR1 MGHDK, CDR2 SYGVNS. The length of the CDR3 is 12 residues. V was cut by 2 bases and J by 9 bases, with 7 bases left in between. The CDR3 DNA reads as TGTGCCAGCAGTGAAGGTTTTAAAAAACTGTTTTTT. This codes for CASSEGFKKLFF.

Only a few counts were recorded for this clone. The chain couples TRBV30 to TRBJ1-5; no firm D call. The CDR3 has 12 amino acids. V gave up 1 base and J gave up 4 bases, with 5 bases separating them. Germline-derived CDR1 and CDR2 are GTSNPN and SVGIG (reference sequence). The DNA for the CDR3 is TGTGCCTGGAGTGGGCAGAATCAGCCCCAGCATTTT. It specifies CAWSGQNQPQHF.

This clone was counted between two and nine times. The chain is built from TRBV4-3 and TRBJ2-2, with 7 bases matching TRBD1. CDR1 is LGHNA, CDR2 YSLEER, per germline. The J segment lost 4 bases and the V segment lost 0 bases, leaving 2 bases of the junction unmatched. This CDR3 is built from 15 residues. CDR3 region: CASSQDNRGTGELFF. In DNA form, the CDR3 reads TGCGCCAGCAGCCAAGATAACAGGGGCACCGGGGAGCTGTTTTTT.

The J gene is TRBJ2-7, the V gene TRBV25-1, with 7 bases matching TRBD1. Germline V gives CDR1 MGHDK, CDR2 SYGVNS. V lost 5 bases, J lost 5 bases, and 12 bases stayed unmatched. The CDR3 spans 15 residues. This CDR3 reads CASSLPGTGAHEQYF. The CDR3 nucleotides read TGTGCCAGCAGTCTTCCGGGAACAGGGGCGCACGAGCAGTACTTC.

CDR3 sequence reads: CASSFLHRGYTF. DNA for the CDR3: TGTGCCAGCAGTTTCTTGCATCGTGGCTACACCTTC. The rearrangement joins TRBV28 to TRBJ1-2; no clear D gene. Deletions cut 3 bases from V and 7 bases from J, with 9 bases between. The V gene's germline CDR1 is MDHEN and CDR2 SYDVKM. This CDR3 is 12 amino acids long.

This clone was observed a few times. The genes are TRBV29-1 and TRBJ2-5, with D perhaps TRBD2 (6 bases). The CDR3 consists of 13 residues. Germline CDR1 SQVTM, CDR2 ANQGSEA. V lost 3 bases, J lost 11 bases, and 19 bases lay in between. The CDR3 sequence: CSVEGLFGGEQYF. The DNA of the CDR3 is TGCAGCGTTGAGGGACTCTTCGGTGGGGAGCAGTACTTC. Together with reference TRBV29-1 and TRBJ2-5, the CDR3 gives the full variable domain: SAVISQKPSRDICQRGTSLTIQCQVDSQVTMMFWYRQQPGQSLTLIATANQGSEATYESGFVIDKFPISRPNLTFSTLTVSNMSPEDSSIYLCSVEGLFGGEQYFGPGTRLLVL.

The chain recombines TRBV15 with TRBJ2-5, with D possibly being TRBD1 or TRBD2 (6 bases each). The CDR3 totals 15 residues. Germline CDR1 LNHNV, CDR2 YYDKDF (reference sequence). V was clipped by 0 bases and J by 3 bases, with 11 bases between them. This chain's CDR3 is CATSRDPGAKETQYF. The DNA of the CDR3 is TGTGCCACCAGCAGAGATCCGGGGGCGAAAGAGACCCAGTACTTC.

The J gene is TRBJ2-1, the V gene TRBV28, with no clear D. CDR3 length: 12 residues. The germline V gene has CDR1 MDHEN and CDR2 SYDVKM. V was trimmed by 3 bases and J by 10 bases, leaving 10 bases between them. The CDR3, as DNA: TGTGCCAGCAGTTTCCCCCAGGTGGAGCAGTTCTTC. Translating gives CASSFPQVEQFF.

V usage is TRBV15 and J usage is TRBJ2-7, with a possible D match to TRBD1 (5 bases). The CDR3 is 17 residues long. CDR1 is LNHNV and CDR2 is YYDKDF in the germline V gene (reference sequence). Trimming took 0 bases from V and 6 from J, leaving 21 bases between them. The CDR3 DNA follows: TGTGCCACCAGCAGAGATCGGCAGGCCAGGGTCTTACGCGAGCAGTACTTC. Translated, it gives CATSRDRQARVLREQYF.

This clone occurred a few times. The gene calls are TRBV19 and TRBJ2-3; possibly TRBD2 for D (5 bases). Germline V CDR1 and CDR2: LNHDA, SQIVND (reference sequence). This CDR3 is 15 amino acids long. The V gene lost 10 bases and the J gene lost 2 bases, with 19 bases spanning the gap. The CDR3 bases are TGTGCCACCACCACACCTCGGGGAGTCACAGATACGCAGTATTTT. Protein: CATTTPRGVTDTQYF.

The V gene is TRBV5-1, the J gene TRBJ1-1, with D maybe TRBD1 (5 bases). There are 14 residues in the CDR3. Trimming shortened V by 2 bases and J by 3 bases, and 11 bases separated the two germline ends. Germline V lookup: CDR1 SGHRS, CDR2 YFSETQ. CDR3 DNA: TGCGCCAGCAGCTTTGGGAGGGGCTACACTGAAGCTTTCTTT. Residues: CASSFGRGYTEAFF.

This chain uses TRBV10-3 with TRBJ1-5; possible D gene TRBD1, 6 bases. The germline V and J ends were trimmed by 7 bases and 0 bases, with 7 bases remaining between them. CDR3 size: 13 residues. The germline V gene has CDR1 ENHRY and CDR2 SYGVKD. CDR3 nucleotide sequence: TGTGCCATCACGGGGGCTAGCAATCAGCCCCAGCATTTT. Translating it yields CAITGASNQPQHF.

This clone was seen more than once but under ten times. V gene TRBV4-1 combines with J gene TRBJ2-7, with 8 bases fitting TRBD2. This CDR3 contains 16 residues. Germline V gene sequence: CDR1 MGHRA, CDR2 YSYEKL. The trim removed 0 bases at V and 3 bases at J, leaving 7 bases unmatched. The CDR3 DNA sequence: TGCGCCAGCAGCCAAGAGAAACGGGAGGGCCGCTACGAGCAGTACTTC. Translating it yields CASSQEKREGRYEQYF.

This clone was recorded a few times. V and J are TRBV14 and TRBJ2-1, with TRBD2 as a possible D gene (6 bases). The germline V gene encodes CDR1 SGHDN and CDR2 FVKESK. Trimming removed 4 bases from V and 5 bases from J, with 15 bases in between. CDR3 size: 15 residues. This chain's CDR3 is CASSRRRGSHNEQFF. As DNA, the CDR3 is TGTGCCAGCAGCCGCCGGAGGGGTTCCCACAATGAGCAGTTCTTC.

The gene calls are TRBV19 and TRBJ1-2; D is possibly TRBD1 (6 bases). CDR3 size: 13 residues. V gave up 4 bases and J gave up 8 bases, with 14 bases separating them. The germline V gene has CDR1 LNHDA and CDR2 SQIVND (reference sequence). CDR3 nucleotides: TGTGCCAGTAGTACCCCAGGGGAGAGCGGCTACACCTTC. This encodes CASSTPGESGYTF.